This T cell receptor beta chain was identified during a study of blood T cell repertoires in COVID-19. Looking at the study overall: Acute and convalescent COVID-19 specimens originated in the United States, Italy and Spain. T cells, B-cell-depleted T cells, or PBMCs provided the cDNA or gDNA that served as material.

CDR3 length: 15 amino acids. Unmatched junction bases numbered 7, after V lost 2 bases and J lost 7 bases. From germline, CDR1 is SGHRS and CDR2 YFSETQ. In the original analysis: Quantification of nucleated cells was approximated via reference gene primer amplification. The assay was immunoSEQ multiplex PCR, and TCRdb's table has in-frame clones only and misses some. Clone size and V and J calls were adopted from that table, with D and trimming inferred from the DNA. The sample carries roughly 120,000 clones, about 84% recorded once. V and J are TRBV5-1 and TRBJ2-1, with 9 bases lining up with TRBD1. The sequence was obtained from a human donor in a cohort sampled during active COVID-19. The sample consisted of peripheral blood. The CDR3 is CASSFTTGGQNEQFF. CDR3 DNA: TGCGCCAGCAGCTTCACTACAGGGGGCCAAAATGAGCAGTTCTTC.